This T cell receptor beta chain was recovered during a study of blood T cell repertoires in COVID-19. This clone was seen a single time. In the authors' methods: Estimated nucleated cell counts came from reference gene primer amplification. Libraries were prepared by immunoSEQ multiplex PCR; TCRdb keeps only in-frame clonotypes and omits some of them. Clone size and V and J calls were adopted from that table, with D and trimming inferred from the DNA. Of around 310,000 clones listed, roughly 86% are singletons. Participants were aged about 18 to 89 years from 20 to 30 US areas. The CDR3 is made up of 13 amino acids. Germline values: CDR1 ENHRY, CDR2 SYGVKD. V was clipped by 0 bases and J by 8 bases, with 8 bases between them.

The J gene is TRBJ1-3, the V gene TRBV10-3, with D possibly being TRBD1 (5 bases). The TCR sequence derives from a woman aged 30 to 39 who had recovered from COVID-19. Sequenced input: PBMCs or T cells enriched from blood (not recorded which). The CDR3: CAISESGRDTIYF. CDR3 nucleotides: TGTGCCATCAGTGAGTCCGGCAGGGACACCATATATTTT.